This T cell receptor (beta chain) was recovered during a study of response to subunit inactivated influenza vaccine. Study-level results: It was suggested by the authors that few new T cells are recruited by each seasonal influenza vaccination.

The CDR3 has 13 residues. Per the germline V gene, CDR1 is SGHDN and CDR2 is FVKESK. V shed 3 bases and J shed 2 bases, with 7 bases lying between them. This clonotype was found a few times. Its antigen is not known. TCRdb called the RT-PCR reads again in MiXCR, with one record for every CDR3 protein. Here the sample spans about 500,000 distinct CDR3 sequences, 16% being singletons. Sequenced here: CD4+ T cells sorted from PBMCs, sampled about 24 months after vaccination. The V gene is TRBV14, the J gene TRBJ2-5, with D perhaps matching TRBD2 (6 bases). The TCR sequence derives from a man in his fifties or sixties who received an inactivated influenza vaccine. CDR3: CASSHRGQETQYF. As DNA, the CDR3 is TGTGCCAGCAGCCATCGGGGGCAAGAGACCCAGTACTTC.